The entry below gives a single TCR beta chain sequence along with its context. V gave up 3 bases and J gave up 3 bases, with 21 bases separating them. Germline V gene data show CDR1 as GTSNPN and CDR2 as SVGIG (reference sequence). The CDR3 totals 16 residues. Data came from immunoSEQ multiplex PCR; TCRdb stores just in-frame clones and leaves some out. Among about 320,000 clones, around nine tenths were seen once, and the ten largest hold approximately 5%. This sample is part of a study of blood T cell repertoires in COVID-19. Sequencing was performed on PBMCs or T cells enriched from blood (not recorded which). The rearrangement joins TRBV30 to TRBJ2-7, with TRBD1 as a possible D gene (6 bases). This TCR derives from a woman in her thirties who had recovered from COVID-19. The CDR3 DNA reads TGTGCCTGGAGAGACACGTCGGGCAGGGGAAGCTACGAGCAGTACTTC. Translation: CAWRDTSGRGSYEQYF.